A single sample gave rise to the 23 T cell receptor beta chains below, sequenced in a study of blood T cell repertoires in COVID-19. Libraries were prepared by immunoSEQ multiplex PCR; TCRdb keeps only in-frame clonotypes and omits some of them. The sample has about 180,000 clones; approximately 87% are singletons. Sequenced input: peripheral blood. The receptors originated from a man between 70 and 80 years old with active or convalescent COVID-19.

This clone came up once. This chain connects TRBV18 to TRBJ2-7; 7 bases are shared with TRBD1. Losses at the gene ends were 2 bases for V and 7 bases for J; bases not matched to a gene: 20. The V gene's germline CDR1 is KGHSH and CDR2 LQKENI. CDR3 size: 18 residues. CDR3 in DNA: TGTGCCAGCTCACCATTGAGGGACAGCTCTCCCCGTGGGGAAGAGCAGTACTTC. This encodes CASSPLRDSSPRGEEQYF.

The CDR3 sequence is CASSLGASGRRETQYF. The DNA for the CDR3 is TGTGCCAGCAGCCTTGGGGCTAGCGGGAGGCGAGAGACCCAGTACTTC. The chain is built from TRBV5-4 and TRBJ2-5; 11 bases match TRBD2. Germline V lookup: CDR1 SGHNT, CDR2 YYREEE (reference sequence). The CDR3 covers 16 residues. V trimming: 4 bases; J trimming: 4 bases; junction bases outside the gene matches: 9.

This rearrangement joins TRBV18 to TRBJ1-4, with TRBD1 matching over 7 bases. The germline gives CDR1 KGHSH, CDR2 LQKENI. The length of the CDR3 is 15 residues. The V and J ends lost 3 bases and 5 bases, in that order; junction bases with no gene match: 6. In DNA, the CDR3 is TGTGCCAGCTCACCCCTAGGACAGGTGAATGAAAAACTGTTTTTT. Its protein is CASSPLGQVNEKLFF.

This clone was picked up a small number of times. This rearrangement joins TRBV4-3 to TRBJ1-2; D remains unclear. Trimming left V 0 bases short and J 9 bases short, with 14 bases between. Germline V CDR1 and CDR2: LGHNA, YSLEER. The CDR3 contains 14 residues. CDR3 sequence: CASSQDWVRSSYTF. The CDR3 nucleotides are TGCGCCAGCAGCCAAGATTGGGTTAGGAGCAGCTACACCTTC.

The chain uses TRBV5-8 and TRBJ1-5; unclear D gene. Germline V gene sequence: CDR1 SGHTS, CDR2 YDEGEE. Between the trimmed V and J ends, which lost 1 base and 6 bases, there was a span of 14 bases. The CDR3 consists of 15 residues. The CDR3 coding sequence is TGTGCCAGCAGCTTGCCCCCATTCGCGGGTCAGCCCCAGCATTTT. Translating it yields CASSLPPFAGQPQHF. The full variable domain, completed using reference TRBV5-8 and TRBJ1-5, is EAGVTQSPTHLIKTRGQQATLRCSPISGHTSVYWYQQALGLGLQFLLWYDEGEERNRGNFPPRFSGRQFPNYSSELNVNALELEDSALYLCASSLPPFAGQPQHFGDGTRLSIL.

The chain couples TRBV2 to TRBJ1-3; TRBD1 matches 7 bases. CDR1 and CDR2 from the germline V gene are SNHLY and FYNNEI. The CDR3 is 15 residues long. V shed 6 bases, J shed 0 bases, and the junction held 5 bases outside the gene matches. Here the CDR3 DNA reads TGTGCCAGCAGGATAGACAGGGCCTCTGGAAACACCATATATTTT. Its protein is CASRIDRASGNTIYF.

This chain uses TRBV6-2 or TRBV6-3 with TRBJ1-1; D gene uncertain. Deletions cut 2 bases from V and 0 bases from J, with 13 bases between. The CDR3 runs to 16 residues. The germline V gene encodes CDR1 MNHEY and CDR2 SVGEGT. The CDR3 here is CASSYGQTIMNTEAFF. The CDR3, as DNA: TGTGCCAGCAGTTACGGCCAGACTATTATGAACACTGAAGCTTTCTTT.

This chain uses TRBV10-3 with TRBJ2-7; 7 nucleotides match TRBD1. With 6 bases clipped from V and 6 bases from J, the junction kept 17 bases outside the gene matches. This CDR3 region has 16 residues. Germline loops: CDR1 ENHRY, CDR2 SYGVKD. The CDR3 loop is CAISRPRGQDPGEQYF. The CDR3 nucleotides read TGTGCCATCAGCCGCCCCCGCGGACAGGACCCGGGCGAGCAGTACTTC.

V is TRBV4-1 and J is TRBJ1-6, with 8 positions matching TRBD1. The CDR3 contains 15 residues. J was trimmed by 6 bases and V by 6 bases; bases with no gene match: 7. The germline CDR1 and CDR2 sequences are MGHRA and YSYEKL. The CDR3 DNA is TGCGCCAGCAGTCCAATAGACAGGGGTAATTCACCCCTCCACTTT. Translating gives CASSPIDRGNSPLHF.

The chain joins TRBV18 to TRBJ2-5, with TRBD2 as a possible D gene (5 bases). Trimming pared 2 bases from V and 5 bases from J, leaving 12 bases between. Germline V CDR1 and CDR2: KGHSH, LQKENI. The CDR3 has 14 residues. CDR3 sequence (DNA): TGTGCCAGCTCACCAAATTCGGGGTTTGAGACCCAGTACTTC. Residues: CASSPNSGFETQYF.

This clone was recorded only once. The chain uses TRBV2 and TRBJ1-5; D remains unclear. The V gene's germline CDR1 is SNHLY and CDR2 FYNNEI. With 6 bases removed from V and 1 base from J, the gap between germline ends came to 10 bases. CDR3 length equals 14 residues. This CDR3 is CASRVATSNQPQHF. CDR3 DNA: TGTGCCAGCAGAGTAGCAACGAGCAATCAGCCCCAGCATTTT.

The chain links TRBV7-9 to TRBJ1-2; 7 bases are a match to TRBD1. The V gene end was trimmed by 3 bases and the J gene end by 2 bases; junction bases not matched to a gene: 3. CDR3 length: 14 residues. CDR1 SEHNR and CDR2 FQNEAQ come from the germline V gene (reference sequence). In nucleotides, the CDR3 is TGTGCCAGCAGCTTTTTAGGGGGCAACTATGGCTACACCTTC. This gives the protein CASSFLGGNYGYTF. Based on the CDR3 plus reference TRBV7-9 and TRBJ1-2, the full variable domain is DTGVSQNPRHKITKRGQNVTFRCDPISEHNRLYWYRQTLGQGPEFLTYFQNEAQLEKSRLLSDRFSAERPKGSFSTLEIQRTEQGDSAMYLCASSFLGGNYGYTFGSGTRLTVV.

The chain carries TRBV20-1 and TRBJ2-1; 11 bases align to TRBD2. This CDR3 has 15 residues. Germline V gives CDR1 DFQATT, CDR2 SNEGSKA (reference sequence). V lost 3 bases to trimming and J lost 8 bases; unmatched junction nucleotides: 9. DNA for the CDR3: TGCAGTGCTAGTGGGTCACTAGCGGGAGCGGATGAGCAGTTCTTC. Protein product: CSASGSLAGADEQFF.

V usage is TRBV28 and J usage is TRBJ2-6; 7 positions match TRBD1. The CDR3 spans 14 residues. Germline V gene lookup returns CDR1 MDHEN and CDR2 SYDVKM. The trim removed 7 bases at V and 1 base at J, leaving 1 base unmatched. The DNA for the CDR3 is TGTGCCAGCAACAGGGGATCTGGGGCCAACGTCCTGACTTTC. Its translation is CASNRGSGANVLTF. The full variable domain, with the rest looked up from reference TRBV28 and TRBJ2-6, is DVKVTQSSRYLVKRTGEKVFLECVQDMDHENMFWYRQDPGLGLRLIYFSYDVKMKEKGDIPEGYSVSREKKERFSLILESASTNQTSMYLCASNRGSGANVLTFGAGSRLTVL.

The DNA of the CDR3 is TGTGCCAGCAGTAACCGACATGCCTCCTATAATTCACCCCTCCACTTT. It encodes CASSNRHASYNSPLHF. This sequence joins TRBV27 and TRBJ1-6; D not resolved. This CDR3 comprises 16 residues. The V gene's germline CDR1 is MNHEY and CDR2 SMNVEV (reference sequence). With 5 bases removed from V and 0 bases from J, the gap between germline ends came to 11 bases.

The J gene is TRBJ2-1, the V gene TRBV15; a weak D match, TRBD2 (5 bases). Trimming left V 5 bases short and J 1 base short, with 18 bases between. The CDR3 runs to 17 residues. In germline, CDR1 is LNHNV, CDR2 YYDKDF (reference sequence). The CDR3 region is CATSARTPRASYNEQFF. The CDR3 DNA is TGTGCCACCAGCGCACGGACTCCGCGGGCGTCCTACAATGAGCAGTTCTTC.

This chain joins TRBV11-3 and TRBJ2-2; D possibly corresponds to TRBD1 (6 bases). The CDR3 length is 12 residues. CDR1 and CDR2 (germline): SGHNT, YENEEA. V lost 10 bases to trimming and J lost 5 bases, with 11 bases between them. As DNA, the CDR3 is TGTGCCACCTCAGGGGTGACCGGGGAGCTGTTTTTT. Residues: CATSGVTGELFF. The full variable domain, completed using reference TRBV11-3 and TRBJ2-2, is EAGVVQSPRYKIIEKKQPVAFWCNPISGHNTLYWYLQNLGQGPELLIRYENEEAVDDSQLPKDRFSAERLKGVDSTLKIQPAELGDSAVYLCATSGVTGELFFGEGSRLTVL.

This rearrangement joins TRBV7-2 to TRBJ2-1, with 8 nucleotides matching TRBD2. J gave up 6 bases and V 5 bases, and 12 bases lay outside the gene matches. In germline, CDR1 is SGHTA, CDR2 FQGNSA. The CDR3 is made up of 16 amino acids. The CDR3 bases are TGTGCCAGCAGCATTCGACTTATAGCGGGGAGCAATGAGCAGTTCTTC. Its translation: CASSIRLIAGSNEQFF.

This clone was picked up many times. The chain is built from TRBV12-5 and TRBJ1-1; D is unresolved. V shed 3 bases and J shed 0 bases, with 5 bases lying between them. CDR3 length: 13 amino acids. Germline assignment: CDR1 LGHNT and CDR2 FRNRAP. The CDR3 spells CASGLELNTEAFF. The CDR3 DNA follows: TGTGCTAGTGGTTTAGAGTTGAACACTGAAGCTTTCTTT. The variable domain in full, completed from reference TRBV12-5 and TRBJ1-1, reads DARVTQTPRHKVTEMGQEVTMRCQPILGHNTVFWYRQTMMQGLELLAYFRNRAPLDDSGMPKDRFSAEMPDATLATLKIQPSEPRDSAVYFCASGLELNTEAFFGQGTRLTVV.

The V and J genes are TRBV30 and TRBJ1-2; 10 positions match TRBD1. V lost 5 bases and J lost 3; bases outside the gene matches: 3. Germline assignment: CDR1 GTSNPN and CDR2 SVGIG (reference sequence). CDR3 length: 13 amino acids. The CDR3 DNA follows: TGTGCCTGGGATGGGACAGGGGACTATGGCTACACCTTC. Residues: CAWDGTGDYGYTF. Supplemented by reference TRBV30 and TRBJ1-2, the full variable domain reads SQTIHQWPATLVQPVGSPLSLECTVEGTSNPNLYWYRQAAGRGLQLLFYSVGIGQISSEVPQNLSASRPQDRQFILSSKKLLLSDSGFYLCAWDGTGDYGYTFGSGTRLTVV.

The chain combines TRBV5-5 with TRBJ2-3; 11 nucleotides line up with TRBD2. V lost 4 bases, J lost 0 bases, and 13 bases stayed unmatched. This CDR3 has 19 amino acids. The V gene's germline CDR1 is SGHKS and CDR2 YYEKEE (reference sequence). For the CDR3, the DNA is TGTGCCAGCAGCCCCCGGGCAGGTAGCGGGAGGGCTAGCACAGATACGCAGTATTTT. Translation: CASSPRAGSGRASTDTQYF.

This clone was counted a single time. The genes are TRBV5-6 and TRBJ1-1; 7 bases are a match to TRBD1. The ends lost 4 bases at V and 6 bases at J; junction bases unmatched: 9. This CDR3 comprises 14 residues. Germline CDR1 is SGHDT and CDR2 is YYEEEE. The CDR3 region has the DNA TGTGCCAGCAGCAGGGACAGAGGAGCCTCTGAAGCTTTCTTT. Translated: CASSRDRGASEAFF.

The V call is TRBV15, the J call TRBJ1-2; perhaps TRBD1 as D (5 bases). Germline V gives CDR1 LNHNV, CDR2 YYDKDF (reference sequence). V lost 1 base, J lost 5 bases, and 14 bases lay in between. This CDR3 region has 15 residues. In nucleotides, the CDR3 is TGTGCCACCAGCAGAGGGGGGGGAGCAGGGTATGGCTACACCTTC. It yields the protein CATSRGGGAGYGYTF.